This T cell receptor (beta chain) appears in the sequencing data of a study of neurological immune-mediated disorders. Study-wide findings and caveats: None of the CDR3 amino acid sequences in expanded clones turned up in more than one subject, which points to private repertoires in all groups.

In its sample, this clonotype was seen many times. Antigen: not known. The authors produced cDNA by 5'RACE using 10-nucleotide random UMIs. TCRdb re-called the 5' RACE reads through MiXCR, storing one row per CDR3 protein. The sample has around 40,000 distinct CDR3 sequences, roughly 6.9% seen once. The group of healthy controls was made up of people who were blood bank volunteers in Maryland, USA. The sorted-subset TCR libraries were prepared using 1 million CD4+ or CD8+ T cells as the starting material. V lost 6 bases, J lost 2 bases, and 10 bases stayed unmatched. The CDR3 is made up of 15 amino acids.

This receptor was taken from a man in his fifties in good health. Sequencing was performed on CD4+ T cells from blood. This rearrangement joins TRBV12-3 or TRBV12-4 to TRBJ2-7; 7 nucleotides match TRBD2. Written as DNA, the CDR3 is TGTGCCAGCAGATCATGGGGGGGAGCGACCTACGAGCAGTACTTC. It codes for CASRSWGGATYEQYF.